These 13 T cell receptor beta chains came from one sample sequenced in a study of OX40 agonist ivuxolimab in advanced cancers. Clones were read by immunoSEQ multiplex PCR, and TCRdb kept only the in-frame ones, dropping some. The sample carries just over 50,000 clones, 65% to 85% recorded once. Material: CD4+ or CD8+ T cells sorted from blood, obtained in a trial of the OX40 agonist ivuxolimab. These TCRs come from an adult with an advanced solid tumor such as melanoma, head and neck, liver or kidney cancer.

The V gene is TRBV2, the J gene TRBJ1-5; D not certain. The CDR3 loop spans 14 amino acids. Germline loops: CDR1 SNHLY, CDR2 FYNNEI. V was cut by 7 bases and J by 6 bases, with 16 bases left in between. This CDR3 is CASKPRGFRQPQHF. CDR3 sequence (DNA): TGTGCCAGCAAGCCCCGCGGTTTTCGTCAGCCCCAGCATTTT.

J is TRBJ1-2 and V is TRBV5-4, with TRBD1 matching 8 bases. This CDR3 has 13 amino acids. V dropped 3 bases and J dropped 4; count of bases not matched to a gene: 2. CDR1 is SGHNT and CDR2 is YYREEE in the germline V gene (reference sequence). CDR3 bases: TGTGCCAGCAGCTCTACAGGGGGCTATGGCTACACCTTC. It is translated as CASSSTGGYGYTF.

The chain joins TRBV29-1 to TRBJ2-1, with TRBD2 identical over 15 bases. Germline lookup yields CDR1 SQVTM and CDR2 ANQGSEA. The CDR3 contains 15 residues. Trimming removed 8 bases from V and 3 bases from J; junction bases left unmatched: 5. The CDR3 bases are TGCAGCTCGGGACTAGCGGGGGGTATCTACAATGAGCAGTTCTTC. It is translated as CSSGLAGGIYNEQFF.

CDR3 sequence (DNA): TGTGCCAGCATTTCAGGGTCCTATAGCAATCAGCCCCAGCATTTT. This codes for CASISGSYSNQPQHF. The chain employs TRBV6-1 and TRBJ1-5, with a tentative D call TRBD1 (5 bases). Trimming stripped 7 bases from V and 0 bases from J, with 13 bases between. Germline loops: CDR1 MNHNS, CDR2 SASEGT. CDR3 length: 15 residues.

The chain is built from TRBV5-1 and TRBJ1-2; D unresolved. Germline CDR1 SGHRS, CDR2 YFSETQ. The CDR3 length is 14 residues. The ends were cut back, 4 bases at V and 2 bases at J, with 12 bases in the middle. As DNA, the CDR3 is TGCGCCAGCAGCCCGCCGAGGGAGAACTATGGCTACACCTTC. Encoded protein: CASSPPRENYGYTF.

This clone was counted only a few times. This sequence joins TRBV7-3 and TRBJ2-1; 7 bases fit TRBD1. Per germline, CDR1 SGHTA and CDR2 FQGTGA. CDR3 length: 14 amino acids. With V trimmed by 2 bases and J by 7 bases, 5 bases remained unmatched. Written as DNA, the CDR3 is TGTGCCAGCAGCTTAGAGGGGGCCCTTAATGAGCAGTTCTTC. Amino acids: CASSLEGALNEQFF.

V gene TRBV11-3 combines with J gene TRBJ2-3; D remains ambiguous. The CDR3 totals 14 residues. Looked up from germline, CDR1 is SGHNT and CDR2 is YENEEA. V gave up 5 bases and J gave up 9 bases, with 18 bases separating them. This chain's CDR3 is CASSTGPSVATQYF. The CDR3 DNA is TGTGCCAGCAGCACCGGGCCATCCGTCGCGACGCAGTATTTT.

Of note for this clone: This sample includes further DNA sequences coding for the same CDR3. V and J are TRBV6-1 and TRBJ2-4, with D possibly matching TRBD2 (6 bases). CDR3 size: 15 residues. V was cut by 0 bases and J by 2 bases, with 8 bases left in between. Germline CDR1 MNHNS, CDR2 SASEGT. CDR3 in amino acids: CASSEARGTKNIQYF. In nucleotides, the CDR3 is TGTGCCAGCAGTGAAGCACGGGGGACCAAAAACATTCAGTACTTC.

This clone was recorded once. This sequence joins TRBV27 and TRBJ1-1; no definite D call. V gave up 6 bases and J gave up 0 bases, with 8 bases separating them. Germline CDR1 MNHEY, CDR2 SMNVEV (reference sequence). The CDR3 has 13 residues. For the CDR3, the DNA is TGTGCCAGCAGCTCAAGACTGAACACTGAAGCTTTCTTT. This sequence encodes CASSSRLNTEAFF.

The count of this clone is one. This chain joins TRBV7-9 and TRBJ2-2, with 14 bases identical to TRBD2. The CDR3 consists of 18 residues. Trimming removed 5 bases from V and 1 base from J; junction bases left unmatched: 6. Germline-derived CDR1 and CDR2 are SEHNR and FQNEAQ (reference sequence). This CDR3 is CASSPRTSGGRNTGELFF. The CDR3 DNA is TGTGCCAGCAGCCCGAGGACTAGCGGGGGGAGGAACACCGGGGAGCTGTTTTTT.

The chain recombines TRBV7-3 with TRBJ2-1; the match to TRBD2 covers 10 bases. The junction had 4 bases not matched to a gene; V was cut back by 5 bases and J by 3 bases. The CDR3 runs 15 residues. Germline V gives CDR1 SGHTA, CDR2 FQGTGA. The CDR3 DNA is TGTGCCAGCAGCCAATTAGCGGGGGGCTACAATGAGCAGTTCTTC. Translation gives CASSQLAGGYNEQFF.

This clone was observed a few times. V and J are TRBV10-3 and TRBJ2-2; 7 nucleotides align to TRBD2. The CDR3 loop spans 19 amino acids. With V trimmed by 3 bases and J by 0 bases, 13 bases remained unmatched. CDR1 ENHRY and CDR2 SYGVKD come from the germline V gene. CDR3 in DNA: TGTGCCATCAGTGAAGCGTTTACCGGCGGGGGATCGAACACCGGGGAGCTGTTTTTT. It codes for CAISEAFTGGGSNTGELFF.

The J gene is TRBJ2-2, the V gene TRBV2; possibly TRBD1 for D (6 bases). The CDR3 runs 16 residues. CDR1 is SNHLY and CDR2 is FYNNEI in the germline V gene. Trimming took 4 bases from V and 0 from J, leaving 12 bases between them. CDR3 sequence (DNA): TGTGCCAGCAGTGCGTGGGCAGGGGCGAACACCGGGGAGCTGTTTTTT. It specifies CASSAWAGANTGELFF.